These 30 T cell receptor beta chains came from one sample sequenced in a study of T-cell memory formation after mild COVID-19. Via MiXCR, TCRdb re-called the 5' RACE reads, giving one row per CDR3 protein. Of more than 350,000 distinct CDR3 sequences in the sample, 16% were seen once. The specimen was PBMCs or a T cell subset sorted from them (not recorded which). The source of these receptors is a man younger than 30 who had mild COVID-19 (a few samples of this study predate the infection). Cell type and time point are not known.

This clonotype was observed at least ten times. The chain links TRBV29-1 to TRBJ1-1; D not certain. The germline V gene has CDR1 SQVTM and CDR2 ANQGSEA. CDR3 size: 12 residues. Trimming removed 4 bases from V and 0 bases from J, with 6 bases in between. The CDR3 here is CSVARMNTEAFF. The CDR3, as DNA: TGCAGCGTTGCCAGGATGAACACTGAAGCTTTCTTT.

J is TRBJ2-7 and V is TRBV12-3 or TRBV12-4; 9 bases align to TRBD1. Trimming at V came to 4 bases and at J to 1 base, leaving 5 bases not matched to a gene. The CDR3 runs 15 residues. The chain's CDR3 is CASSWGTGLSYEQYF. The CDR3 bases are TGTGCCAGCAGTTGGGGGACAGGGTTGTCCTACGAGCAGTACTTC.

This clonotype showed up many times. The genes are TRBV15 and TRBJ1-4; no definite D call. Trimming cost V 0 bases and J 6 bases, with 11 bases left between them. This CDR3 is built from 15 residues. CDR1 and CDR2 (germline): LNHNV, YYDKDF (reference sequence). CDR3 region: CATSRDKGWDEKLFF. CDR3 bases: TGTGCCACCAGCAGAGATAAGGGCTGGGATGAAAAACTGTTTTTT. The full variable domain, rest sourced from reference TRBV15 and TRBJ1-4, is DAMVIQNPRYQVTQFGKPVTLSCSQTLNHNVMYWYQQKSSQAPKLLFHYYDKDFNNEADTPDNFQSRRPNTSFCFLDIRSPGLGDTAMYLCATSRDKGWDEKLFFGSGTQLSVL.

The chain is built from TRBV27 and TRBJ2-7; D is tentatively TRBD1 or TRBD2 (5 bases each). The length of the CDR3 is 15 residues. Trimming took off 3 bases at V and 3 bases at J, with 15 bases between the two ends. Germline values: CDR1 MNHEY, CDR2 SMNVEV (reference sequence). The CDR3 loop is CASSLPGTIIYEQYF. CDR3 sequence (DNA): TGTGCCAGCAGTTTGCCCGGGACGATAATCTACGAGCAGTACTTC.

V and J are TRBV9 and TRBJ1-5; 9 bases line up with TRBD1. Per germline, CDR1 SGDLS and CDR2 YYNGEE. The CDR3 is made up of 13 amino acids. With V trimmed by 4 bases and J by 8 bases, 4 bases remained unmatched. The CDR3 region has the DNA TGTGCCAGCAGCCCCGGGACAGGGAAGCCCCAGCATTTT. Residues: CASSPGTGKPQHF.

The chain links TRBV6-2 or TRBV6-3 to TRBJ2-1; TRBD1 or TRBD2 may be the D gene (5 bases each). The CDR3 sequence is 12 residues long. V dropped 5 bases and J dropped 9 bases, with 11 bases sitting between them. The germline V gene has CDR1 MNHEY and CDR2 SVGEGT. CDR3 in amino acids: CASSPRGAEQFF. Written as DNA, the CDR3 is TGTGCCAGCAGTCCCCGAGGGGCTGAGCAGTTCTTC.

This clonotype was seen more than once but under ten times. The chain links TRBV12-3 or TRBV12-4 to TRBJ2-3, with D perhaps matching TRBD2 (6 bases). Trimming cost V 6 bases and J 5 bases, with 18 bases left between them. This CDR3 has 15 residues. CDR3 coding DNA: TGTGCCAGCAGCTGGACTACGATCACCGGAGATACGCAGTATTTT. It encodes CASSWTTITGDTQYF.

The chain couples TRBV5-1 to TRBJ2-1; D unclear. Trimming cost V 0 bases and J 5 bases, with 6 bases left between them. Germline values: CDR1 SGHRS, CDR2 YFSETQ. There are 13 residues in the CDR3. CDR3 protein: CASSLVVDNEQFF. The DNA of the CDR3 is TGCGCCAGCAGCTTGGTAGTCGACAATGAGCAGTTCTTC.

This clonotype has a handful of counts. The chain's CDR3 is CASSSTRTGGNGYTF. CDR3 DNA sequence: TGCGCCAGCAGCTCCACGAGGACAGGTGGGAATGGCTACACCTTC. The chain couples TRBV5-1 to TRBJ1-2, with TRBD1 identical over 7 bases. V trimming: 3 bases; J trimming: 6 bases; junction bases outside the gene matches: 11. The CDR3 totals 15 residues. The germline CDR1 and CDR2 sequences are SGHRS and YFSETQ.

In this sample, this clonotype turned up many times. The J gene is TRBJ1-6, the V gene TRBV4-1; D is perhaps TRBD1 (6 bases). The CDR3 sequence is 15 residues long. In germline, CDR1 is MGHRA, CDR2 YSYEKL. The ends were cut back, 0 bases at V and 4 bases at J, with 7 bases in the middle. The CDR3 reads CASSQEQGYNSPLHF. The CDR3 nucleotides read TGCGCCAGCAGCCAAGAACAGGGATATAATTCACCCCTCCACTTT.

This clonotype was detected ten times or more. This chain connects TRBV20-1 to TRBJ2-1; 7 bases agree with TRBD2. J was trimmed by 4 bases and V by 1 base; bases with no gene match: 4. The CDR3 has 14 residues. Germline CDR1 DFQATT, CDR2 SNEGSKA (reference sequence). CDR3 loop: CSARGSGAYNEQFF. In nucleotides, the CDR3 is TGCAGTGCTAGAGGGAGCGGGGCGTACAATGAGCAGTTCTTC.

The CDR3: CASPAATSGGGELFF. As DNA, the CDR3 is TGTGCCAGCCCCGCTGCGACTAGCGGAGGGGGGGAGCTGTTTTTT. The chain joins TRBV6-5 to TRBJ2-2, with 9 bases lining up with TRBD2. Germline-derived CDR1 and CDR2 are MNHEY and SVGAGI. The CDR3 covers 15 residues. The V gene end was trimmed by 8 bases and the J gene end by 8 bases; junction bases not matched to a gene: 12.

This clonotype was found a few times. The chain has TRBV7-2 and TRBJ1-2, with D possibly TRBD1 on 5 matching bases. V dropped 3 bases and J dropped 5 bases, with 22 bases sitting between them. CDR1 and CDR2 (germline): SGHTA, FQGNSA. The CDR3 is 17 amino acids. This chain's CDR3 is CASSFEYPGPSLYGYTF. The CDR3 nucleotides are TGTGCCAGCAGCTTTGAGTACCCGGGGCCAAGTTTGTATGGCTACACCTTC.

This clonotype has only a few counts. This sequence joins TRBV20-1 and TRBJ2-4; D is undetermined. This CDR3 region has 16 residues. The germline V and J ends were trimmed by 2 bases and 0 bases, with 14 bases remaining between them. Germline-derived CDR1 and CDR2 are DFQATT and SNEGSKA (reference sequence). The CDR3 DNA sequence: TGCAGTGCTAGAAGGGTAGATGCACTAGCCAAAAACATTCAGTACTTC. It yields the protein CSARRVDALAKNIQYF.

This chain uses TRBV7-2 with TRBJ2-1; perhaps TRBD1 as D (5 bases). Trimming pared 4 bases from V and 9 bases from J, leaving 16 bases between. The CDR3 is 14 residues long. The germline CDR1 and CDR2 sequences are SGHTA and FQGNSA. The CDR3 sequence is CASSSIGRAVEQFF. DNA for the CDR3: TGTGCCAGCAGCTCAATCGGCAGGGCGGTTGAGCAGTTCTTC.

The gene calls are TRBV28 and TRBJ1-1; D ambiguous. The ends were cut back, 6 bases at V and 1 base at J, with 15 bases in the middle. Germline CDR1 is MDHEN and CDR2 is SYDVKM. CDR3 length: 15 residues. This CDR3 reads CASSSIGQANTEAFF. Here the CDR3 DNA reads TGTGCCAGCAGCTCCATTGGGCAGGCGAACACTGAAGCTTTCTTT.

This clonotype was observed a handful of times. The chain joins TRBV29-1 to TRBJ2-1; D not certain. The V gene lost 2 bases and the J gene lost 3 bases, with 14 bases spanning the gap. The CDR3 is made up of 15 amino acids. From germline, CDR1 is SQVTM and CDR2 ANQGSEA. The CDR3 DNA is TGCAGCGTTGAACCGGTCCTCCGAGGCTACAATGAGCAGTTCTTC. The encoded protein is CSVEPVLRGYNEQFF.

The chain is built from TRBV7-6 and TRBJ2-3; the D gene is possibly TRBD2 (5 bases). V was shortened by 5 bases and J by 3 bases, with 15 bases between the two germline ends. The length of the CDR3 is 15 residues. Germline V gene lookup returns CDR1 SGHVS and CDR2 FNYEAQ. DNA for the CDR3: TGTGCCAGCAGCCCCATAGAGCGGAGTACAGATACGCAGTATTTT. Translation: CASSPIERSTDTQYF.

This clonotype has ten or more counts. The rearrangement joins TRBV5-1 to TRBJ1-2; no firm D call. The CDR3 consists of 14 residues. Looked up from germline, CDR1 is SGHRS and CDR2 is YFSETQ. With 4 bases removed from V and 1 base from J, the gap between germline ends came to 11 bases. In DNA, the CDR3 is TGCGCCAGCAGCGAAGACGGCAATAACTATGGCTACACCTTC. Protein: CASSEDGNNYGYTF.

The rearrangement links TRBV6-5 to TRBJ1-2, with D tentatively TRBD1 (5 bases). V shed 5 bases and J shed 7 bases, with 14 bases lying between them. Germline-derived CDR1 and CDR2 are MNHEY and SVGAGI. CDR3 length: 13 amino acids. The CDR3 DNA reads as TGTGCCAGCAGTGTCGGGGGAAACACTGGCTACACCTTC. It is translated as CASSVGGNTGYTF.

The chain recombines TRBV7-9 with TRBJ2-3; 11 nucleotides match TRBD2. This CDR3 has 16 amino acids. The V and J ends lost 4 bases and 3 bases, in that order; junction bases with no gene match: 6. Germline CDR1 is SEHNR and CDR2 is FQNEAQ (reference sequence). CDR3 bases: TGTGCCAGCAGCTCCCGACTAGCGGGGCCGACAGATACGCAGTATTTT. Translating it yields CASSSRLAGPTDTQYF.

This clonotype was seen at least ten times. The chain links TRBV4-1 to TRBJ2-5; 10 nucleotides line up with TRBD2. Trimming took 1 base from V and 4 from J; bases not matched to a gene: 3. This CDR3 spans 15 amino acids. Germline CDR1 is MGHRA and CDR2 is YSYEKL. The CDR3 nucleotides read TGCGCCAGCAGCCAAGTGTCTAGCGGGAGAGAGACCCAGTACTTC. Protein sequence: CASSQVSSGRETQYF.

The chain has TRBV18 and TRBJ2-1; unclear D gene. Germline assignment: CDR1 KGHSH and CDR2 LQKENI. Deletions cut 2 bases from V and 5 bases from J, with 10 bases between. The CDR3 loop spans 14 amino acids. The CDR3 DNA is TGTGCCAGCTCACCAGCATCGGAGAACAATGAGCAGTTCTTC. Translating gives CASSPASENNEQFF.

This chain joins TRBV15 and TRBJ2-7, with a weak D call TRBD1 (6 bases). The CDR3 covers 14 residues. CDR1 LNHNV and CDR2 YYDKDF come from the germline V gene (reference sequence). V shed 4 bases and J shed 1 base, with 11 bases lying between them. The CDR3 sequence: CATSIIQGSYEQYF. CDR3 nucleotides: TGTGCCACCAGCATCATACAGGGATCCTACGAGCAGTACTTC. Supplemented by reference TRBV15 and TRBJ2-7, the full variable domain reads DAMVIQNPRYQVTQFGKPVTLSCSQTLNHNVMYWYQQKSSQAPKLLFHYYDKDFNNEADTPDNFQSRRPNTSFCFLDIRSPGLGDTAMYLCATSIIQGSYEQYFGPGTRLTVT.

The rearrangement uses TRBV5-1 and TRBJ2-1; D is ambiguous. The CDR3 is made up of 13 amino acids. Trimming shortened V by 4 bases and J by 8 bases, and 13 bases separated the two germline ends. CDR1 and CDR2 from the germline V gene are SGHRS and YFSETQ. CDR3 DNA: TGCGCCAGCAGCGCCCCCCCAAGGCATGAGCAGTTCTTC. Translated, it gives CASSAPPRHEQFF.

Written as DNA, the CDR3 is TGCGCCAGCAGCCATAGGACAGGGGGCTTAGAAGTATCCTACGAGCAGTACTTC. Protein: CASSHRTGGLEVSYEQYF. The chain recombines TRBV5-1 with TRBJ2-7; 11 bases align to TRBD1. This CDR3 has 18 amino acids. CDR1 SGHRS and CDR2 YFSETQ come from the germline V gene. Germline trimming cut 4 bases from V and 1 base from J; bases unmatched to any gene: 13.

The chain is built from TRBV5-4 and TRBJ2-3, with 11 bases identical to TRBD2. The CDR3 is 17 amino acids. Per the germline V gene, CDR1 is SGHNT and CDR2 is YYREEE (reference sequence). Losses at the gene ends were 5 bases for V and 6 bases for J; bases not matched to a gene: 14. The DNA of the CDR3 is TGTGCCAGCAGGGGACTAGCGGAAACACATTCAGGGGATACGCAGTATTTT. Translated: CASRGLAETHSGDTQYF.

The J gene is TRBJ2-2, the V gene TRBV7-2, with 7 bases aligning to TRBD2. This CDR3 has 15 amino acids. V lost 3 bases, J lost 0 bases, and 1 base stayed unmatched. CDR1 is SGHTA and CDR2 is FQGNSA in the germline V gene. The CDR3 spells CASSLGLTNTGELFF. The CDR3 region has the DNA TGTGCCAGCAGCTTGGGACTAACGAACACCGGGGAGCTGTTTTTT.

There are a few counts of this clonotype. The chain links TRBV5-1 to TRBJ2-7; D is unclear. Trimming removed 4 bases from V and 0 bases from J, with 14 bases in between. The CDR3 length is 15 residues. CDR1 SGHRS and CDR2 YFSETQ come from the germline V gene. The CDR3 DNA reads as TGCGCCAGCAGCGGTACTCTCTTCAGCTCCTACGAGCAGTACTTC. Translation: CASSGTLFSSYEQYF.

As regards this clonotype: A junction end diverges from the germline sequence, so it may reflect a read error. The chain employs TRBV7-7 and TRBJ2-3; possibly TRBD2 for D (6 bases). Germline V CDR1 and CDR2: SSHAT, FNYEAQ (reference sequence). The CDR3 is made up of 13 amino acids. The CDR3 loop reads CASSRDSGFTQYF. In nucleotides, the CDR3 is TGTGCTAGCAGCAGGGATAGCGGATTTACGCAGTATTTT. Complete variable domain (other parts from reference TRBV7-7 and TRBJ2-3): GAGVSQSPRYKVTKRGQDVTLRCDPISSHATLYWYQQALGQGPEFLTYFNYEAQPDKSGLPSDRFSAERPEGSISTLTIQRTEQRDSAMYRCASSRDSGFTQYFGPGTRLTVL.